Described below is a single TCR beta chain sequence and its context. CDR1 and CDR2 from the germline V gene are LNHDA and SQIVND (reference sequence). With 3 bases removed from V and 8 bases from J, the gap between germline ends came to 17 bases. The CDR3 is 15 residues long. These data originate in a study of blood T cell repertoires in COVID-19. Per the study methods: The authors estimated nucleated cell counts from reference gene primer amplification. Clones were read by immunoSEQ multiplex PCR, and TCRdb kept only the in-frame ones, dropping some. Clonal size and the V and J genes are those of that table, whereas D and trimming came from the DNA. The repertoire includes about 140,000 clones, 84% of them detected once, and approximately 6.1% sits in the top ten.

Sequencing was performed on peripheral blood. V and J are TRBV19 and TRBJ1-5; the D is unclear. This clonotype originated in a human donor in a cohort sampled during active COVID-19. CDR3 sequence reads: CASSMDWGAGEPQHF. As DNA, the CDR3 is TGTGCCAGTAGTATGGATTGGGGAGCGGGAGAGCCCCAGCATTTT.